This paragraph covers one TCR beta chain sequence. V lost 4 bases, J lost 0 bases, and 11 bases lay in between. The CDR3 spans 15 residues. Germline assignment: CDR1 SGHVS and CDR2 FNYEAQ. It was with 60 Vbeta and 13 Jbeta primers that the PCR ran. Generated by immunoSEQ multiplex PCR, the TCRdb table keeps only in-frame clones and is missing some. The sample includes 75,000 to 95,000 clones, under 80% of them seen just once. The data originate from a study of cytomegalovirus exposure and HLA in healthy donors. The TCR was taken from a human donor in good health. The sequenced sample was PBMCs. The V call is TRBV7-6, the J call TRBJ2-3; TRBD1 is a possible D gene (6 bases). Here the CDR3 reads CASSSGQLSTDTQYF. CDR3 coding DNA: TGTGCCAGCAGCTCAGGACAGCTTAGCACAGATACGCAGTATTTT.